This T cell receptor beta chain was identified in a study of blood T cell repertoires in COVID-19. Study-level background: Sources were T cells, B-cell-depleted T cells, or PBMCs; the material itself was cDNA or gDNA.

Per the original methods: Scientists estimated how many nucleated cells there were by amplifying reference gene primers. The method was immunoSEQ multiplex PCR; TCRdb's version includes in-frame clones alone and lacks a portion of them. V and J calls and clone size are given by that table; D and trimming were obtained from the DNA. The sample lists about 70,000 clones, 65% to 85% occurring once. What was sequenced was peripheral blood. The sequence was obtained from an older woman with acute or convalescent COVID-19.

The CDR3 here is CASSLLTSGSDEQYF. As DNA, the CDR3 is TGTGCCAGCAGTTTACTGACTAGCGGGAGTGACGAGCAGTACTTC. J is TRBJ2-7 and V is TRBV27, with TRBD2 matching over 12 bases. Germline values: CDR1 MNHEY, CDR2 SMNVEV (reference sequence). The length of the CDR3 is 15 residues. Trimming at V came to 2 bases and at J to 5 bases, leaving 4 bases not matched to a gene.